Following are 8 T cell receptor beta chains from one sample sequenced in a study of cytomegalovirus exposure and HLA in healthy donors (dated 2017 in TCRdb). Libraries came from the immunoSEQ multiplex PCR assay. The multiplex PCR relied on a mix of 60 forward primers for TCR Vbeta segments and 13 reverse primers for TCR Jbeta segments. TCRdb obtained this table from immuneACCESS and retained in-frame rearrangements with V and J assigned. These tables miss some clones; where compared with another copy, unresolved V genes account for less than half of the shortfall, and the remainder is unexplained. In all, the sample holds 95,000 to 100,000 clones, and 65% to 80% of those were seen once. About 10% of the sample belongs to the ten largest clones. Sample: PBMCs. The receptors originated from a man aged 50 to 60 in good health and CMV-seronegative.

The CDR3 sequence: CASSLGGLAADTQYF. CDR3 nucleotide sequence: TGTGCCAGCAGCTTGGGGGGACTAGCGGCAGATACGCAGTATTTT. The V and J genes are TRBV5-4 and TRBJ2-3; 11 nucleotides align to TRBD2. This CDR3 is 15 amino acids long. CDR1 and CDR2 (germline): SGHNT, YYREEE (reference sequence). The J segment lost 4 bases and the V segment lost 0 bases, leaving 1 base of the junction unmatched.

J is TRBJ2-1 and V is TRBV9; TRBD2 is a possible D gene (6 bases). Trimming removed 3 bases at V and 3 bases at J, with 13 bases between. The germline gives CDR1 SGDLS, CDR2 YYNGEE. The CDR3 contains 15 residues. CDR3 region: CASSASMGGYNEQFF. CDR3 sequence (DNA): TGTGCCAGCAGCGCCTCCATGGGGGGCTACAATGAGCAGTTCTTC.

This clone appeared a single time. This chain joins TRBV7-8 and TRBJ2-7; 14 bases match TRBD2. After removal of 7 bases from V and 0 bases from J, the junction contained 2 bases not matched to a gene. CDR1 and CDR2 (germline): SGHVS, FQNEAQ. CDR3 length: 15 residues. CDR3 DNA: TGTGCCAGCACAGGGACTAGCGGGAGCTCCTACGAGCAGTACTTC. Translated, it gives CASTGTSGSSYEQYF.

The V call is TRBV28, the J call TRBJ1-4, with D maybe TRBD1 (5 bases). Germline-derived CDR1 and CDR2 are MDHEN and SYDVKM. The CDR3 is made up of 16 amino acids. V was cut by 5 bases and J by 0 bases, with 13 bases left in between. The CDR3 protein is CASSGAGEATNEKLFF. In DNA form, the CDR3 reads TGTGCCAGCAGTGGCGCGGGGGAGGCAACTAATGAAAAACTGTTTTTT.

The J gene is TRBJ2-7, the V gene TRBV27; 7 positions agree with TRBD1. The trim removed 7 bases at V and 6 bases at J, leaving 12 bases unmatched. Germline CDR1 MNHEY, CDR2 SMNVEV (reference sequence). The CDR3 sequence is 14 residues long. The CDR3 protein is CASTVGQGDSEQYF. As DNA, the CDR3 is TGTGCCAGCACTGTCGGGCAGGGGGATTCCGAGCAGTACTTC.

This clone was seen a few times. The rearrangement links TRBV15 to TRBJ1-1; 9 nucleotides align to TRBD1. The germline CDR1 and CDR2 sequences are LNHNV and YYDKDF (reference sequence). J was trimmed by 4 bases and V by 3 bases; bases with no gene match: 3. CDR3 length: 14 amino acids. Here the CDR3 DNA reads TGTGCCACCAGCAGGGGACAGGGAGGCACTGAAGCTTTCTTT. Its protein is CATSRGQGGTEAFF.

As DNA, the CDR3 is TGTGCCAGCAGCCTCGTGTTCCCCATGGGTAGCTCCTACGAGCAGTACTTC. This encodes CASSLVFPMGSSYEQYF. The chain employs TRBV5-5 and TRBJ2-5; D uncertain. The J call may not be correct, given that the DNA end is closer to TRBJ2-7. In germline, CDR1 is SGHKS, CDR2 YYEKEE (reference sequence). CDR3 length: 17 amino acids.

V and J are TRBV4-3 and TRBJ2-1; 14 positions agree with TRBD2. The CDR3 consists of 17 residues. Germline loops: CDR1 LGHNA, CDR2 YSLEER. Losses at the gene ends were 4 bases for V and 6 bases for J; bases not matched to a gene: 8. CDR3 nucleotides: TGCGCCAGCAGCCCAAGGGAGGGACTAGCGGGAGTCAATGAGCAGTTCTTC. It codes for CASSPREGLAGVNEQFF.